These 10 T cell receptor beta chains were sequenced from one sample in a study of shared clonotypes between healthy human individuals. TCRdb keeps only in-frame clones here, not all; method: immunoSEQ multiplex PCR. The data hold around 430,000 clones, with roughly three quarters observed a single time. What was sequenced was PBMCs. These receptors all stem from a woman aged 40 to 55 in good health. Some clones in this sample may be carry-over from other donors' samples.

J is TRBJ2-5 and V is TRBV6-1; 9 bases map to TRBD1. This CDR3 comprises 13 residues. The germline V gene has CDR1 MNHNS and CDR2 SASEGT. V was pared by 5 bases and J by 3 bases, with 1 base of the junction left unmatched. In DNA form, the CDR3 reads TGTGCCAGCAGTAGGGACAGGGAAGAGACCCAGTACTTC. As protein: CASSRDREETQYF.

The rearrangement joins TRBV30 to TRBJ2-3; no clear D. The germline V and J ends were trimmed by 3 bases and 6 bases, with 13 bases remaining between them. CDR3 length: 13 amino acids. Germline V gene lookup returns CDR1 GTSNPN and CDR2 SVGIG (reference sequence). CDR3 protein: CAWSPEPVDTQYF. The CDR3 DNA reads TGTGCCTGGAGCCCCGAACCCGTGGATACGCAGTATTTT.

The genes are TRBV29-1 and TRBJ2-2; the D gene is possibly TRBD1 (6 bases). This CDR3 comprises 14 residues. V was pared by 7 bases and J by 2 bases, with 14 bases between. Germline lookup yields CDR1 SQVTM and CDR2 ANQGSEA. CDR3 protein: CSEGGTTNTGELFF. In DNA form, the CDR3 reads TGCAGCGAGGGTGGGACAACAAACACCGGGGAGCTGTTTTTT.

V usage is TRBV2 and J usage is TRBJ2-7; TRBD2 matches 11 bases. Germline CDR1 reads SNHLY; CDR2 reads FYNNEI. The ends lost 7 bases at V and 3 bases at J; junction bases unmatched: 5. The CDR3 is 14 amino acids. This chain's CDR3 is CASNRGLAGYEQYF. CDR3 sequence (DNA): TGTGCCAGCAACAGAGGACTAGCGGGCTACGAGCAGTACTTC.

The V and J genes are TRBV7-9 and TRBJ1-3, with a possible D match to TRBD1 (5 bases). The V gene lost 0 bases and the J gene lost 5 bases, with 8 bases spanning the gap. The CDR3 runs 14 residues. The germline V gene encodes CDR1 SEHNR and CDR2 FQNEAQ (reference sequence). The CDR3 is CASSLAQGRNTIYF. DNA for the CDR3: TGTGCCAGCAGCTTAGCCCAGGGCCGAAACACCATATATTTT.

Only a few counts were recorded for this clone. The chain couples TRBV28 to TRBJ2-7; D may be TRBD2 (5 bases). Germline loops: CDR1 MDHEN, CDR2 SYDVKM. The CDR3 covers 15 residues. Deletions cut 5 bases from V and 3 bases from J, with 17 bases between. The CDR3 nucleotides are TGTGCCAGCAGTACCCCCCGGGGAGAGGGCTACGAGCAGTACTTC. It is translated as CASSTPRGEGYEQYF.

The V gene is TRBV9, the J gene TRBJ2-2; D gene unclear. The CDR3 length is 13 residues. V was clipped by 4 bases and J by 8 bases, with 12 bases between them. Germline values: CDR1 SGDLS, CDR2 YYNGEE. The CDR3 DNA is TGTGCCAGCAGCCCAGCCCGGTCGGGGGAGCTGTTTTTT. Translation: CASSPARSGELFF.

The chain links TRBV7-7 to TRBJ2-1, with TRBD2 as a possible D gene (6 bases). V lost 2 bases, J lost 2 bases, and 16 bases lay in between. The CDR3 spans 17 residues. Germline values: CDR1 SSHAT, CDR2 FNYEAQ (reference sequence). The CDR3 nucleotides are TGTGCCAGCAGCTTACCGACTAGTATGAGGACCTACAATGAGCAGTTCTTC. Its translation is CASSLPTSMRTYNEQFF.

This clone was picked up one time. The chain couples TRBV7-9 to TRBJ2-1; no clear D. Trimming stripped 4 bases from V and 10 bases from J, with 11 bases between. Germline V gives CDR1 SEHNR, CDR2 FQNEAQ (reference sequence). The CDR3 covers 12 residues. This CDR3 reads CASSSPHGEQFF. The CDR3 DNA is TGTGCCAGCAGCTCCCCACACGGGGAGCAGTTCTTC.

V usage is TRBV5-1 and J usage is TRBJ2-5; possibly TRBD1 for D (5 bases). In germline, CDR1 is SGHRS, CDR2 YFSETQ. CDR3 length equals 14 residues. V was clipped by 0 bases and J by 2 bases, with 8 bases between them. The CDR3 is CASSLEGQQETQYF. In nucleotides, the CDR3 is TGCGCCAGCAGCTTGGAAGGACAACAAGAGACCCAGTACTTC.